The source of this T cell receptor (beta chain) is a study of blood T cell repertoires in COVID-19. Study context: PBMCs, B-cell-depleted T cells, or T cells provided the cDNA or gDNA that made up the material.

Original processing methods: For nucleated cells, counts were estimated from reference gene primer amplification. Assay used: immunoSEQ multiplex PCR; TCRdb lists only in-frame clones, some missing. V and J calls and clone size follow that table, whereas D and trimming were derived from the DNA. The sample contains 350,000 to 400,000 clones, roughly 90% of which appear only once. Exposed enrollees had met someone with a PCR-confirmed or clinician-diagnosed COVID-19 case at some point within the 2 weeks before study entry. The CDR3 covers 15 residues. V gave up 6 bases and J gave up 1 base, with 15 bases separating them. Germline CDR1 LNHDA, CDR2 SQIVND (reference sequence).

The receptor was derived from a woman between 40 and 55 years old who had been exposed to COVID-19. This sequence joins TRBV19 and TRBJ1-1; D possibly corresponds to TRBD1 (6 bases). Sequencing was performed on PBMCs or T cells enriched from blood (not recorded which). The CDR3 region has the DNA TGTGCCAGTAGCCACCAGGGGTCCGGGAACACTGAAGCTTTCTTT. Amino acids: CASSHQGSGNTEAFF.